The T cell receptor beta chain under discussion was sequenced for a study of blood T cell repertoires in COVID-19. Across the whole study: From the United States, Italy and Spain came samples of acute and convalescent COVID-19. Sources were T cells, B-cell-depleted T cells, or PBMCs; the material itself was cDNA or gDNA.

Germline V gives CDR1 MNHEY, CDR2 SVGAGI. This CDR3 is built from 14 residues. J lost 7 bases, V lost 5 bases, and 9 bases had no gene match. In the original processing: Amplification from reference gene primers served as the basis for estimated nucleated cell counts. Sequenced by immunoSEQ multiplex PCR; TCRdb stores in-frame clones only, minus some. D and trimming were read from the DNA, whereas the V and J calls and clone size are those reported in that table. The sample carries about 84,000 clones, around four fifths recorded once. The TCR was taken from a man aged 80 or over with active or convalescent COVID-19. Input material: peripheral blood. The rearrangement links TRBV6-5 to TRBJ2-7; 9 bases line up with TRBD1. This CDR3 is CASSTGQGLREQYF. In DNA, the CDR3 is TGTGCCAGCAGTACGGGACAGGGATTGAGGGAGCAGTACTTC.